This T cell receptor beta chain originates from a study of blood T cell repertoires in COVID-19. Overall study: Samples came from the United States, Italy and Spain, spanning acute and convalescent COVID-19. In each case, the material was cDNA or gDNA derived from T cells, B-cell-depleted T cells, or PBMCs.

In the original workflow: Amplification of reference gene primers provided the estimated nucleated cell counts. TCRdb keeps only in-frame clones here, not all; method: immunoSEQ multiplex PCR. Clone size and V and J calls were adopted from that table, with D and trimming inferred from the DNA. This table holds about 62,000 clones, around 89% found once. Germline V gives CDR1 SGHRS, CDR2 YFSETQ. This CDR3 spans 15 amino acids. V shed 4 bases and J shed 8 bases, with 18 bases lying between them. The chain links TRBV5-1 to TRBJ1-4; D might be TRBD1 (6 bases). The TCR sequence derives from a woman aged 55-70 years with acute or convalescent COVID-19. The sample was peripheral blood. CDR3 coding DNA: TGCGCCAGCAGCCCCGGGGCAGGGGTGGGCGAAAAACTGTTTTTT. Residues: CASSPGAGVGEKLFF.